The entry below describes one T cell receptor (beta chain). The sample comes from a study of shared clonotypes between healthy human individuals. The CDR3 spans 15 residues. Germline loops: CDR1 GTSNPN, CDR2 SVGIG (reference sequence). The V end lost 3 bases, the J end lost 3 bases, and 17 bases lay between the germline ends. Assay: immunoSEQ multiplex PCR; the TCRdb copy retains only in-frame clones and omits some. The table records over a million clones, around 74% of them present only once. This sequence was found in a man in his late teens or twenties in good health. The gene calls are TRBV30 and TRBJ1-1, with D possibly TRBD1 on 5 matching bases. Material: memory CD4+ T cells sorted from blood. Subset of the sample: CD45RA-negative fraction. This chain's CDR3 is CAWSPLGRDHTEAFF. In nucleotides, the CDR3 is TGTGCCTGGAGCCCTCTCGGCAGGGACCACACTGAAGCTTTCTTT. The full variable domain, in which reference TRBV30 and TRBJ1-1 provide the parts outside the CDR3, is SQTIHQWPATLVQPVGSPLSLECTVEGTSNPNLYWYRQAAGRGLQLLFYSVGIGQISSEVPQNLSASRPQDRQFILSSKKLLLSDSGFYLCAWSPLGRDHTEAFFGQGTRLTVV.